One T cell receptor beta chain is described in this entry. It lacks a known antigen. Base qualities are not provided; no much larger clone lies one nucleotide away. The data derive from a study of blood T cells in healthy people across ages (dated by TCRdb to the mid-2010s). Looking at the study overall: In model experiments, template switching captured about one uniquely barcoded TCR beta cDNA molecule for every two T cells. Age-related changes in TCR beta repertoire diversity were measured in the study by deep sequencing normalized with unique cDNA molecular identifiers. Four age groups were formed from the donors: young (average around 15 years), middle-aged (approximately 41), aged (approximately 60) and long-lived (less than 85). To avoid experimental bias, donors of different ages were distributed randomly across sequencing lanes. Two additional independent replicas of 1 million unique cDNA reads from the same blood draw were analyzed for two donors (one aged 18 to 29 and one aged 80 or older). Study-wide findings and limitations: Total diversity estimates from one million sequenced T cells were considered lower bounds and underestimates. Bulk unsorted PBMC profiling prevented conclusive comparison of naive and antigen-experienced compartments. Compared with the aged group, more naive CD4+ T cells, fewer expanded clones and increased TCR diversity were shown by the long-lived group, suggesting age selection. Observed TCR beta diversity per million T cells fell roughly linearly with age, and a significant reduction was already apparent by age around 36. Donor CMV infection status was unknown, potentially confounding age-related changes in expanded clonotypes. There was a strong correlation between observed TCR beta diversity and the percentage of naive T cells measured by flow cytometry.

Trimming takes 6 bases off V and 10 bases off J; junction bases not matched to a gene: 14. Counted from cysteine to phenylalanine, this CDR3 has 15 amino acids. Only the CDR3 DNA stays, 45 bases, in frame from base 1. From a lookup of the germline V gene, CDR1 and CDR2 are SGHTA and FQGNSA. Systemically healthy Caucasian individuals from Russia, some 40 in total and aged roughly 6 to 100 years, were included as donors. Approximately 11 milliliters of peripheral blood were drawn from each donor into EDTA-treated Vacutainer tubes. Ficoll-Paque density-gradient centrifugation was used to isolate PBMCs, with at least 7 million per sample. Trizol reagent was used to extract total RNA from the PBMCs, yielding at least 6 micrograms per sample. For every donor, flow cytometry on a PBMC aliquot measured the percentage of naive CD45RAhigh/CD27high T cells. Libraries were built with 5' RACE. Instrument on record: Illumina HiSeq 2500. The second PCR ran for about 7 to 11 cycles and used a J-beta primer mix along with a sample-barcoded 5' primer. Each TCR beta cDNA molecule received a unique molecular identifier from a template-switch 5' adaptor carrying 12 random nucleotides. Each sample yielded at least 3 million CDR3-containing paired-end reads. First-strand cDNA synthesis was performed from all RNA using the Mint cDNA synthesis kit, with priming by a TRBC-specific oligonucleotide. Following uracil-DNA glycosylase treatment, a first 18-cycle PCR with universal primers M1SS and BC2_uni_R was performed on all cDNA. The source study handled its data this way. Each sample was normalized by randomly selecting 1 million high-quality reads, each carrying a distinct molecular identifier. Instead of being binned into consensus sequences, reads that shared molecular identifiers were thrown out. MiTCR, set to a Q25 quality threshold and the strictest error-elimination algorithm, was used for CDR3 identification, clonotype clustering and error correction. Lower-bound total TCR beta diversity was estimated with a nonparametric unseen species model using Euler transformation. TCRdb reanalyzed the raw reads on its own, using fastp at Q25 for trimming and MiXCR for clone calling, and kept in-frame beta chains. Entries that share a CDR3 protein sequence are merged under the most common genes and DNA. TCRdb assigned the V and J calls; the authors' analysis was not used. The sample table shows 730,000 or so distinct CDR3 sequences, and about 43% are seen once. The ten largest clones take up about 30% of the sample.

Sequencing input: blood. The receptor chain draws on TRBV7-2 and TRBJ1-4, and 7 bases in between align with TRBD1. The sequence was collected from an elderly man in good health. The DNA sequence is given as TGTGCCAGCAGTCTAGAGGGGGCTGAGGTGGGAAAACTGTTTTTT. Its amino acids are CASSLEGAEVGKLFF.